These 2 T cell receptor beta chains were sequenced from one sample in a study of cytomegalovirus exposure and HLA in healthy donors. Use of 60 Vbeta and 13 Jbeta primers characterized the PCR. Profiling relied on immunoSEQ multiplex PCR, and the TCRdb table lists in-frame clones only, not all of them. The sample table includes 40,000 to 65,000 clones. The sample consisted of PBMCs. The receptors originated from a middle-aged man in good health and CMV-seropositive.

The chain links TRBV5-1 to TRBJ1-4; 9 bases map to TRBD1. This CDR3 region has 18 residues. Germline values: CDR1 SGHRS, CDR2 YFSETQ. Trimming cost V 7 bases and J 3 bases; bases outside gene matches: 16. The CDR3 loop is CASSQGTGRPYPNEKLFF. The DNA of the CDR3 is TGCGCCAGCTCTCAGGGGACAGGGCGTCCCTACCCTAATGAAAAACTGTTTTTT.

J is TRBJ1-2 and V is TRBV4-2; TRBD1 matches 7 bases. The CDR3 totals 16 residues. Trimming removed 0 bases from V and 0 bases from J; junction bases left unmatched: 4. The germline V gene encodes CDR1 LGHNA and CDR2 YNFKEQ. CDR3 loop: CASSQEWGQPNYGYTF. The CDR3 nucleotides read TGTGCCAGCAGCCAAGAATGGGGACAGCCTAACTATGGCTACACCTTC.